These 9 T cell receptor beta chains were all obtained from the same sample, sequenced in a study of shared clonotypes between healthy human individuals. The table came from immunoSEQ multiplex PCR; TCRdb's copy has only in-frame clones and leaves some out. The sample records about 1,800,000 clones, approximately 94% being singletons. Naive CD8 cells lacked CD45RO and underwent positive selection for CCR7, leaving out terminally differentiated effector memory CD45RA+ cells. The sample consisted of naive CD8+ T cells sorted from blood. The receptors shown here come from a man younger than 35 in good health.

A single count supports this clone. DNA for the CDR3: TGTGCCAATCCGGACAGGGCAGAAGGGAACTATGGCTACACCTTC. Protein product: CANPDRAEGNYGYTF. V usage is TRBV2 and J usage is TRBJ1-2, with TRBD1 matching over 8 bases. The CDR3 is 15 residues long. Germline CDR1 is SNHLY and CDR2 is FYNNEI. V shed 10 bases, J shed 2 bases, and the junction held 12 bases outside the gene matches.

V usage is TRBV19 and J usage is TRBJ2-7; no clear D gene. Germline CDR1 and CDR2: LNHDA and SQIVND (reference sequence). The V end was cut by 4 bases, the J end by 2 bases, with 9 bases between. This CDR3 has 13 residues. The CDR3 coding sequence is TGTGCCAGTAGTACGACTGCAGCCTACGAGCAGTACTTC. It specifies CASSTTAAYEQYF.

The chain joins TRBV9 to TRBJ2-2; D is perhaps TRBD2 (5 bases). Trimming removed 5 bases from V and 4 bases from J, with 18 bases in between. CDR3 length: 16 amino acids. The germline gives CDR1 SGDLS, CDR2 YYNGEE. The CDR3 loop is CASRAGGWESTGELFF. CDR3 DNA sequence: TGTGCCAGCAGGGCCGGCGGGTGGGAGTCCACCGGGGAGCTGTTTTTT.

A note on this clone: Additional DNA sequences in this sample encode the identical CDR3. The chain uses TRBV6-1 and TRBJ2-7, with TRBD2 as a possible D gene (5 bases). Trimming took off 5 bases at V and 2 bases at J, with 10 bases between the two ends. The CDR3 is 13 amino acids. In germline, CDR1 is MNHNS, CDR2 SASEGT. The CDR3 DNA follows: TGTGCCAGCAGTCTCACGGGGACCTACGAGCAGTACTTC. Its protein is CASSLTGTYEQYF.

Details on this clone: The sample contains more than one DNA sequence encoding this CDR3. The rearrangement links TRBV9 to TRBJ2-1; D is possibly TRBD1 or TRBD2 (5 bases each). V was cut by 0 bases and J by 5 bases, with 9 bases left in between. CDR1 and CDR2 (germline): SGDLS, YYNGEE. CDR3 length: 14 residues. Written as DNA, the CDR3 is TGTGCCAGCAGCGTAGGAGGGGCTGACAATGAGCAGTTCTTC. It yields the protein CASSVGGADNEQFF.

The chain carries TRBV5-6 and TRBJ2-1; D possibly corresponds to TRBD1 (6 bases). This CDR3 contains 14 residues. From germline, CDR1 is SGHDT and CDR2 YYEEEE. The ends were cut back, 4 bases at V and 5 bases at J, with 13 bases in the middle. The chain's CDR3 is CASSGRDTHNEQFF. CDR3 coding DNA: TGTGCCAGCAGCGGCCGGGACACTCACAATGAGCAGTTCTTC.

The chain uses TRBV7-9 and TRBJ1-4; 9 positions match TRBD1. V was pared by 4 bases and J by 5 bases, with 8 bases of the junction left unmatched. The CDR3 sequence is 16 residues long. Germline lookup yields CDR1 SEHNR and CDR2 FQNEAQ (reference sequence). This CDR3 is CASSSADRGRNEKLFF. The CDR3 DNA reads TGTGCCAGCAGCTCCGCCGACAGGGGGAGAAATGAAAAACTGTTTTTT.

The V call is TRBV7-9, the J call TRBJ1-2; the D gene is possibly TRBD1 (6 bases). Trimming took 4 bases from V and 6 from J, leaving 18 bases between them. This CDR3 is built from 15 residues. The germline gives CDR1 SEHNR, CDR2 FQNEAQ (reference sequence). For the CDR3, the DNA is TGTGCCAGCAGCTCCCATCGAGGGGGGTACGATGGCTACACCTTC. Protein: CASSSHRGGYDGYTF.

The chain uses TRBV11-2 and TRBJ2-7; 10 positions agree with TRBD2. The CDR3 runs 15 residues. Trimming removed 4 bases from V and 5 bases from J; junction bases left unmatched: 8. The germline V gene has CDR1 SGHAT and CDR2 FQNNGV. The CDR3 sequence is CASSSGTSVVNEQYF. DNA of the CDR3: TGTGCCAGCAGCTCCGGGACTAGCGTGGTCAACGAGCAGTACTTC. Supplemented by reference TRBV11-2 and TRBJ2-7, the full variable domain reads EAGVAQSPRYKIIEKRQSVAFWCNPISGHATLYWYQQILGQGPKLLIQFQNNGVVDDSQLPKDRFSAERLKGVDSTLKIQPAKLEDSAVYLCASSSGTSVVNEQYFGPGTRLTVT.